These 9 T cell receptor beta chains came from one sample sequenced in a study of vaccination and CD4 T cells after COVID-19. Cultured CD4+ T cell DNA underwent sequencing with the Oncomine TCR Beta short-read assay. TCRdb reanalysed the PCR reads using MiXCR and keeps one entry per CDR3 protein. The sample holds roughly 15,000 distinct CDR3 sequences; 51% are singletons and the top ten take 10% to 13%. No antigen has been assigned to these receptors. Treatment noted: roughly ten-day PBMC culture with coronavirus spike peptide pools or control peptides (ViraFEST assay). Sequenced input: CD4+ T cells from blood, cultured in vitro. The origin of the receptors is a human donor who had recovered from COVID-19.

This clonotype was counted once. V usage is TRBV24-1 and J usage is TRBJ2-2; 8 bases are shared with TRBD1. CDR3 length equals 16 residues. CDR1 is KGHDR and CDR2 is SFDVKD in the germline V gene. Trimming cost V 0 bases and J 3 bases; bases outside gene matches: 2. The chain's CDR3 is CATSDLAGGDTGELFF. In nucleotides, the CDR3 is TGTGCCACCAGTGATTTGGCAGGGGGCGACACCGGGGAGCTGTTTTTT.

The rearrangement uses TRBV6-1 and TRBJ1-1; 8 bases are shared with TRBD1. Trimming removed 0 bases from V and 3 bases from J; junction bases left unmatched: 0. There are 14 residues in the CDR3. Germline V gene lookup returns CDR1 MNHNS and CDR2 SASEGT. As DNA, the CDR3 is TGTGCCAGCAGTGAAGCGGGACAGGACACTGAAGCTTTCTTT. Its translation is CASSEAGQDTEAFF.

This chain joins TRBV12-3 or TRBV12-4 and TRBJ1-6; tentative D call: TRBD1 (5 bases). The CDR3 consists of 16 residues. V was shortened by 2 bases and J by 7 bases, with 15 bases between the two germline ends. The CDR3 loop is CASSLRLGVGNSPLHF. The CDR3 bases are TGTGCCAGCAGTTTAAGGCTAGGGGTCGGCAATTCACCCCTCCACTTT.

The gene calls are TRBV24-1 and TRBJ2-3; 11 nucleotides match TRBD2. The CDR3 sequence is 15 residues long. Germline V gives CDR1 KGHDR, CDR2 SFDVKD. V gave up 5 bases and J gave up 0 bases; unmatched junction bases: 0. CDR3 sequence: CATSGTSGSTDTQYF. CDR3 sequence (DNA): TGTGCCACCAGTGGGACTAGCGGGAGCACAGATACGCAGTATTTT.

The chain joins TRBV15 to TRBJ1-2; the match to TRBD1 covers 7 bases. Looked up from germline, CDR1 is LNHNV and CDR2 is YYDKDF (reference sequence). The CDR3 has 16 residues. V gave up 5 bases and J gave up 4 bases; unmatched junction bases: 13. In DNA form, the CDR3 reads TGTGCCACCAGCCCTTTACGGGGCAGGGACAGCTATGGCTACACCTTC. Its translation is CATSPLRGRDSYGYTF.

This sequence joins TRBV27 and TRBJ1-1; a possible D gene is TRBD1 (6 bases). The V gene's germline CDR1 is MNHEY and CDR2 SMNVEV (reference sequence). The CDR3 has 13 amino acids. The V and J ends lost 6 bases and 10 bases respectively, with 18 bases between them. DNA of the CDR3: TGTGCCAGCAGCCCCAGACCAACAGGGACAGCTTTCTTT. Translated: CASSPRPTGTAFF.

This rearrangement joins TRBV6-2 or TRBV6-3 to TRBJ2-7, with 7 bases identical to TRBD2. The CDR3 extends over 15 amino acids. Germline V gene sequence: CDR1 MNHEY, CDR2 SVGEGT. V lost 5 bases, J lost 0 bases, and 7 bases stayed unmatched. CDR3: CASSRKRDLSYEQYF. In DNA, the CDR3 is TGTGCCAGCAGTCGTAAGCGGGACCTCTCCTACGAGCAGTACTTC.

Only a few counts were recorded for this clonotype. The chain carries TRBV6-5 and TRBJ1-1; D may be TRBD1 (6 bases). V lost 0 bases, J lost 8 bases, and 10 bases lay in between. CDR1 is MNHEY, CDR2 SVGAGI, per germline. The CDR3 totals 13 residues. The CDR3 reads CASSYSDRFEAFF. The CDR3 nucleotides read TGTGCCAGCAGTTACTCGGACAGATTCGAAGCTTTCTTT.

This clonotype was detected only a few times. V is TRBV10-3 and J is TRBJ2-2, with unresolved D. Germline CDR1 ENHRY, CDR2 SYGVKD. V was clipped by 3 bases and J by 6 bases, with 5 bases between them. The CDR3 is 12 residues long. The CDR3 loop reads CAISEPPGELFF. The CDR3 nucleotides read TGTGCCATCAGTGAACCCCCCGGGGAGCTGTTTTTT.